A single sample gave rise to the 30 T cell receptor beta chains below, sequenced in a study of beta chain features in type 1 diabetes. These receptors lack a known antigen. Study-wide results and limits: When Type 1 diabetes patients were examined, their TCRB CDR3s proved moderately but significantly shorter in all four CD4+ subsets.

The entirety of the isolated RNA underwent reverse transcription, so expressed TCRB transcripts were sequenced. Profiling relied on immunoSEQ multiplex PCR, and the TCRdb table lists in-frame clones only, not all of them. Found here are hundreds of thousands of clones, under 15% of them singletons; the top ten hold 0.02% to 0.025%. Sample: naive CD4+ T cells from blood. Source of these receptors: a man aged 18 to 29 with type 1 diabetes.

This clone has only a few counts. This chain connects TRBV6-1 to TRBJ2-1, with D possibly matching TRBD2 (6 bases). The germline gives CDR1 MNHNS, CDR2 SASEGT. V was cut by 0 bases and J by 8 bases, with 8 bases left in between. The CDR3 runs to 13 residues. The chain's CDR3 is CASSEAWGDEQFF. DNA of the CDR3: TGTGCCAGCAGTGAAGCGTGGGGGGATGAGCAGTTCTTC.

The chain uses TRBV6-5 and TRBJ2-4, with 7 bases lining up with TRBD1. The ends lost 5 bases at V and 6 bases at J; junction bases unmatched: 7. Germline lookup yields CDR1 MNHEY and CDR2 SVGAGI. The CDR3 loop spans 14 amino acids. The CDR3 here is CASSPDRARNIQYF. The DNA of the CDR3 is TGTGCCAGCAGTCCCGACAGGGCACGAAACATTCAGTACTTC.

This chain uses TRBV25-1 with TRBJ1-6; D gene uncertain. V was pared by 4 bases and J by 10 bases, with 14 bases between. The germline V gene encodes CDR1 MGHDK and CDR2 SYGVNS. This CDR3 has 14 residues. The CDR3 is CASSASHPNSPLHF. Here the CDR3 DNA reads TGTGCCAGCAGTGCCTCTCATCCAAACTCACCCCTCCACTTT.

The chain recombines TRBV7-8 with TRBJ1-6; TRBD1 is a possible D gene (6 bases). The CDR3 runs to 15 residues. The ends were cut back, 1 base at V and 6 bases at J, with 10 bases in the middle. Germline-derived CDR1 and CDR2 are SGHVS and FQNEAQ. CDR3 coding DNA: TGTGCCAGCAGCTTAGGGGGGCTTGGTAATTCACCCCTCCACTTT. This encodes CASSLGGLGNSPLHF.

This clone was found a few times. CDR3 in amino acids: CASSFRGTGNTDTQYF. The DNA for the CDR3 is TGCGCCAGCAGCTTCAGAGGGACAGGAAACACAGATACGCAGTATTTT. The rearrangement uses TRBV5-1 and TRBJ2-3; TRBD1 aligns across 8 bases. Trimming cost V 2 bases and J 2 bases; bases outside gene matches: 7. This CDR3 spans 16 amino acids. CDR1 is SGHRS, CDR2 YFSETQ, per germline.

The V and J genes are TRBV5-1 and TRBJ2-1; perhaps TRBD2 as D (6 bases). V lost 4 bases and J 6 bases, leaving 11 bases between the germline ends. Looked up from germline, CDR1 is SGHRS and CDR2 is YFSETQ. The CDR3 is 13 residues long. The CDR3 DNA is TGCGCCAGCAGCCCCCTCGGGGGCAATGAGCAGTTCTTC. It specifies CASSPLGGNEQFF.

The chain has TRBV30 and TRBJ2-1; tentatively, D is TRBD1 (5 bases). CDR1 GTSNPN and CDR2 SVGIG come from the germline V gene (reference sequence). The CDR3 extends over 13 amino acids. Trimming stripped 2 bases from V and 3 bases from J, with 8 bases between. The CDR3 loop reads CAWSPDSYNEQFF. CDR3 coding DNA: TGTGCCTGGAGTCCCGACAGCTACAATGAGCAGTTCTTC.

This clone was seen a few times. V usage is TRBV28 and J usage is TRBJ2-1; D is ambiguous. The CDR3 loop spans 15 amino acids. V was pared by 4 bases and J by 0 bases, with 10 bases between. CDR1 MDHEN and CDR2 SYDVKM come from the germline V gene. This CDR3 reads CASSSQQSSYNEQFF. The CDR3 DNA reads TGTGCCAGCAGTTCGCAACAGAGCTCCTACAATGAGCAGTTCTTC.

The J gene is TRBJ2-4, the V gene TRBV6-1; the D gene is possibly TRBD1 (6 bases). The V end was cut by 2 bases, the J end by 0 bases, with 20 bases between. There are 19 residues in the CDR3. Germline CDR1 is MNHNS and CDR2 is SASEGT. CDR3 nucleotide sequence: TGTGCCAGCAGTGAATCGGGATATCTAACAGGGATAGCCAAAAACATTCAGTACTTC. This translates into CASSESGYLTGIAKNIQYF.

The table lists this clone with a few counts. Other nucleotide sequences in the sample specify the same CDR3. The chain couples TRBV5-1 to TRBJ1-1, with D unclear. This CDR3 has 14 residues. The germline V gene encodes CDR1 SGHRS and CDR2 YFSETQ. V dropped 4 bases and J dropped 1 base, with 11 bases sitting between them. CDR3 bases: TGCGCCAGCAGCCCCTCGGCGGGGAACACTGAAGCTTTCTTT. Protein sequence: CASSPSAGNTEAFF.

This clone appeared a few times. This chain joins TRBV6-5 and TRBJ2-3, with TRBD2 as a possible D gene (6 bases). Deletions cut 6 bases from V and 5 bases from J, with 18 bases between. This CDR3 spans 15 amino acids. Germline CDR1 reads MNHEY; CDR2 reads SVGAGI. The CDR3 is CASRLQDAGGDTQYF. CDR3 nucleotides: TGTGCCAGCAGGCTCCAAGACGCCGGGGGAGATACGCAGTATTTT.

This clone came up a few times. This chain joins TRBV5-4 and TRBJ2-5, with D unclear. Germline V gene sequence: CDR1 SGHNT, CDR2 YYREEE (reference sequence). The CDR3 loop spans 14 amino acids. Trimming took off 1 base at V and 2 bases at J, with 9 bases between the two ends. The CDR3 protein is CASSLSTAQETQYF. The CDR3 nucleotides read TGTGCCAGCAGCTTGTCAACGGCTCAAGAGACCCAGTACTTC.

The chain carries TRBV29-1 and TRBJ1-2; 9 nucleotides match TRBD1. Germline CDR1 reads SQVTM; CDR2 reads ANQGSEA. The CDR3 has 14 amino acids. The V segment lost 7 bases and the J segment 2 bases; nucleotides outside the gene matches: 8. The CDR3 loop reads CSAEGQGGNYGYTF. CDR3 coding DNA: TGCAGCGCCGAGGGACAGGGAGGAAACTATGGCTACACCTTC.

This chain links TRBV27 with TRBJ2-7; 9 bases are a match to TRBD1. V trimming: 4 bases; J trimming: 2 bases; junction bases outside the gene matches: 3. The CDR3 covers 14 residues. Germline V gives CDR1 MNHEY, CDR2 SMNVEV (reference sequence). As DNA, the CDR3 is TGTGCCAGCAGTTCGACAGGGGGGACCTACGAGCAGTACTTC. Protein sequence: CASSSTGGTYEQYF.

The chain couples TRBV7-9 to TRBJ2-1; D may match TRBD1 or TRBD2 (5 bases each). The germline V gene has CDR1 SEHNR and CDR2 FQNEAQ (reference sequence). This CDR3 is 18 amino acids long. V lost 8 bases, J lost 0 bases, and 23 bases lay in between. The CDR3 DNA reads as TGTGCCAGCGGCGGTTTAGGTAGCGAGGGGAGCTCCTACAATGAGCAGTTCTTC. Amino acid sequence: CASGGLGSEGSSYNEQFF.

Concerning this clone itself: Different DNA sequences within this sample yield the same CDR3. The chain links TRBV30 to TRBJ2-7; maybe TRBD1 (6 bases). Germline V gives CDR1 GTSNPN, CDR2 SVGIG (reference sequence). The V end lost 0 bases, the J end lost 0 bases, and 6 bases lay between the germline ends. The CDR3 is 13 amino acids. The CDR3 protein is CAWSVQGSYEQYF. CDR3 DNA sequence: TGTGCCTGGAGTGTACAGGGCTCCTACGAGCAGTACTTC.

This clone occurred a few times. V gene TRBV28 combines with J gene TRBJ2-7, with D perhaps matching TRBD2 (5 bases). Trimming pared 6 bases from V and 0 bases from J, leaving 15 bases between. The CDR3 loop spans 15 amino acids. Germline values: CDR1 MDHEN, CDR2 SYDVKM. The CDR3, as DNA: TGTGCCAGCAGCCCAGAACTAGTGACCTCCTACGAGCAGTACTTC. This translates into CASSPELVTSYEQYF.

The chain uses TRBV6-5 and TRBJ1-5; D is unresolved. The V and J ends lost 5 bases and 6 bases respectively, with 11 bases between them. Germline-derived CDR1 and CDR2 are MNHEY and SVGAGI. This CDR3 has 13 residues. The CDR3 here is CASSTAITQPQHF. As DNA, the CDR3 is TGTGCCAGCAGTACAGCGATTACTCAGCCCCAGCATTTT.

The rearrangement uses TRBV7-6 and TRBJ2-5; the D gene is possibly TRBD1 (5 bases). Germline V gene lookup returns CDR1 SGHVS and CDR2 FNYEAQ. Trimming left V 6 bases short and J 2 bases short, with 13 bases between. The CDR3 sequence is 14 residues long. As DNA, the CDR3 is TGTGCCAGCAGGGCAGGGATGGGTCAAGAGACCCAGTACTTC. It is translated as CASRAGMGQETQYF.

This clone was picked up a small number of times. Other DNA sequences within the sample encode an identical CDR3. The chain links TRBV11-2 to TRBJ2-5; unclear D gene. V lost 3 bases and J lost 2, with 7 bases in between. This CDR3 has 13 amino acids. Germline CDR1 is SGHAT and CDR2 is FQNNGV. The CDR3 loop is CASSFGSQETQYF. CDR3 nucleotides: TGTGCCAGCAGCTTCGGGTCACAAGAGACCCAGTACTTC.

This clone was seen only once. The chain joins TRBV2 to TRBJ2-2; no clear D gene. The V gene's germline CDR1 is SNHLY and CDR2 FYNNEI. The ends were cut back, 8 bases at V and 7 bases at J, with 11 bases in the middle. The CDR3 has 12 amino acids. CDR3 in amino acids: CASVQSVGELFF. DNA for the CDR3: TGTGCCAGCGTGCAGTCGGTCGGGGAGCTGTTTTTT.

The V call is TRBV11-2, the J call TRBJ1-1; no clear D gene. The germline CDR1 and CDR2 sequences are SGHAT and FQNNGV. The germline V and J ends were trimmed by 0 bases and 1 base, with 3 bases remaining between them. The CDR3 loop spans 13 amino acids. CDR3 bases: TGTGCCAGCAGCTTAGATCCGAACACTGAAGCTTTCTTT. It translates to CASSLDPNTEAFF. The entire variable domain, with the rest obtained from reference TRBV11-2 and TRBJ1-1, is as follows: EAGVAQSPRYKIIEKRQSVAFWCNPISGHATLYWYQQILGQGPKLLIQFQNNGVVDDSQLPKDRFSAERLKGVDSTLKIQPAKLEDSAVYLCASSLDPNTEAFFGQGTRLTVV.

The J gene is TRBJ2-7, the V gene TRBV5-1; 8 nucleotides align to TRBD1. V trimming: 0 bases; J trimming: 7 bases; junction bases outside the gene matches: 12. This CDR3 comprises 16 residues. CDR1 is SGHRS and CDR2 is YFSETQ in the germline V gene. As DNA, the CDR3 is TGCGCCAGCAGCTTGGCGGGACAGGTGGCTTCGGGAGAGCAGTACTTC. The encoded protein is CASSLAGQVASGEQYF.

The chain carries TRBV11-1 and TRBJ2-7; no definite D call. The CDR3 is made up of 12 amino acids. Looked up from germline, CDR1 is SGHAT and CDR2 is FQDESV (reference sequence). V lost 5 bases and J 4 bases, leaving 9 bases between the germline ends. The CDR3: CASSRNGYEQYF. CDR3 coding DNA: TGTGCCAGCAGCCGTAACGGTTACGAGCAGTACTTC.

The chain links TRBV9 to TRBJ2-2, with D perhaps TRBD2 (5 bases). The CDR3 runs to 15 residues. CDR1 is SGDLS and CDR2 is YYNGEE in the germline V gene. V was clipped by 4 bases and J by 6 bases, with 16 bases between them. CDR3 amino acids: CASSSGPLEAGELFF. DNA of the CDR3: TGTGCCAGCAGCTCCGGACCCTTGGAGGCCGGGGAGCTGTTTTTT.

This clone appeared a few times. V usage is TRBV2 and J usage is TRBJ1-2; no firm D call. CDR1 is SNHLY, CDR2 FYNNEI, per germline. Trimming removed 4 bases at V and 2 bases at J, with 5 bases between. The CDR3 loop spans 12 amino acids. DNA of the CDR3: TGTGCCAGCAGTGTACCGAACTATGGCTACACCTTC. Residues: CASSVPNYGYTF.

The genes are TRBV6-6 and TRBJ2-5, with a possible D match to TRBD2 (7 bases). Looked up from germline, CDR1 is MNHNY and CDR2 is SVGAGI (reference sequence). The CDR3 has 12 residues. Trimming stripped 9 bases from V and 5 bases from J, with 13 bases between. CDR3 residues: CASGGAGETQYF. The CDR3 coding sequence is TGTGCCAGTGGGGGGGCCGGCGAGACCCAGTACTTC.

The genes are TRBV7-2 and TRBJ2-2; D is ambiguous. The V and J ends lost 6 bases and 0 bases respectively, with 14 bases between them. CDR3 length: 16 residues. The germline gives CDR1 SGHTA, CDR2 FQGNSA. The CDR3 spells CASRPVYSANTGELFF. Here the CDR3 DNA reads TGTGCCAGCAGACCCGTATACAGCGCGAACACCGGGGAGCTGTTTTTT. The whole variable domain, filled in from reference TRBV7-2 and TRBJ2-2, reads GAGVSQSPSNKVTEKGKDVELRCDPISGHTALYWYRQSLGQGLEFLIYFQGNSAPDKSGLPSDRFSAERTGGSVSTLTIQRTQQEDSAVYLCASRPVYSANTGELFFGEGSRLTVL.

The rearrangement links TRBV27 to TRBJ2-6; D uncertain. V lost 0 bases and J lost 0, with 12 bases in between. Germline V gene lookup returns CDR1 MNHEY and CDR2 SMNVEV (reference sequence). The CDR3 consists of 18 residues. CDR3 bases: TGTGCCAGCAGTTTATCCCGGACCGTTAGCTCTGGGGCCAACGTCCTGACTTTC. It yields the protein CASSLSRTVSSGANVLTF.

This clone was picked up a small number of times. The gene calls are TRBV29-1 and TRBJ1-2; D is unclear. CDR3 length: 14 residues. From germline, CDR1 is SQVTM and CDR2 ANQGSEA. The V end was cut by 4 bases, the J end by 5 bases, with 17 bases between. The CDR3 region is CSVARTPPGYGYTF. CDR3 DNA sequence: TGCAGCGTTGCCCGGACCCCTCCTGGGTATGGCTACACCTTC. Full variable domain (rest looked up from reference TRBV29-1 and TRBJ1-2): SAVISQKPSRDICQRGTSLTIQCQVDSQVTMMFWYRQQPGQSLTLIATANQGSEATYESGFVIDKFPISRPNLTFSTLTVSNMSPEDSSIYLCSVARTPPGYGYTFGSGTRLTVV.